This T cell receptor beta chain was captured by sequencing in a study of CD8 T cells in ankylosing spondylitis. Study observations and caveats: Among TCR beta sequences, a motif of under ten highly homologous variants appeared characteristic of ankylosing spondylitis blood.

Per the germline V gene, CDR1 is DFQATT and CDR2 is SNEGSKA (reference sequence). This CDR3 is built from 12 residues. With 5 bases removed from V and 2 bases from J, the gap between germline ends came to 7 bases. The TCR beta libraries were generated through quantitative 5'-RACE incorporating molecular barcodes. TCRdb recomputed calls from the 5' RACE reads with MiXCR, one row per CDR3 protein. The sample includes 400,000 or so distinct CDR3 sequences, roughly 27% of them seen just once. With regard to this clonotype: Antigen unknown.

The chain uses TRBV20-1 and TRBJ1-3; D is undetermined. The origin of this receptor is a male donor with ankylosing spondylitis. The sample consisted of blood, either unsorted or a sorted T cell fraction (not recorded which). CDR3 sequence: CSALGPGNTIYF. CDR3 nucleotides: TGCAGTGCTCTTGGGCCTGGAAACACCATATATTTT.